One sample yielded the 31 T cell receptor beta chains listed below, sequenced in a study of siplizumab effects on memory and regulatory T cells. The assay was immunoSEQ multiplex PCR, and TCRdb's table has in-frame clones only and misses some. This sample has about 110,000 clones, with approximately 90% found just once. The specimen was Tregs sorted from blood. All receptors come from a human donor in good health.

The chain joins TRBV19 to TRBJ1-4; D is unclear. Germline loops: CDR1 LNHDA, CDR2 SQIVND (reference sequence). Trimming stripped 7 bases from V and 1 base from J, with 7 bases between. This CDR3 spans 13 amino acids. The CDR3 DNA sequence: TGTGCCAGTAAGGAGGGAACTAATGAAAAACTGTTTTTT. It encodes CASKEGTNEKLFF.

The chain uses TRBV2 and TRBJ2-1; unclear D gene. There are 11 residues in the CDR3. Germline V gives CDR1 SNHLY, CDR2 FYNNEI. The germline V and J ends were trimmed by 4 bases and 2 bases, with 0 bases remaining between them. The DNA for the CDR3 is TGTGCCAGCAGTGCCTACAATGAGCAGTTCTTC. Translating it yields CASSAYNEQFF.

This chain connects TRBV18 to TRBJ2-5; unclear D gene. This CDR3 comprises 13 residues. CDR1 KGHSH and CDR2 LQKENI come from the germline V gene. Trimming took 7 bases from V and 1 from J, leaving 10 bases between them. The DNA for the CDR3 is TGTGCCAGCTTCTTAGGGATCCAAGAGACCCAGTACTTC. Protein sequence: CASFLGIQETQYF.

This chain joins TRBV7-9 and TRBJ1-1, with D unclear. Germline V CDR1 and CDR2: SEHNR, FQNEAQ (reference sequence). The CDR3 spans 15 residues. V was cut by 4 bases and J by 4 bases, with 16 bases left in between. The CDR3, as DNA: TGTGCCAGCAGCTCCCGAGGACTGGGGAGCACTGAAGCTTTCTTT. Amino acids: CASSSRGLGSTEAFF.

The chain recombines TRBV5-1 with TRBJ1-1, with 8 bases lining up with TRBD1. V trimming: 7 bases; J trimming: 1 base; junction bases outside the gene matches: 0. Germline V gene data show CDR1 as SGHRS and CDR2 as YFSETQ. The CDR3 is 12 amino acids. CDR3: CASGQGNTEAFF. Written as DNA, the CDR3 is TGCGCCAGCGGACAGGGGAACACTGAAGCTTTCTTT.

The V gene is TRBV2, the J gene TRBJ1-6; no reliable D call. CDR3 length equals 13 residues. Germline loops: CDR1 SNHLY, CDR2 FYNNEI. The V end was cut by 4 bases, the J end by 12 bases, with 13 bases between. CDR3 nucleotides: TGTGCCAGCAGTGCGAGCCCGATTCGACCCCTCCACTTT. Amino acid sequence: CASSASPIRPLHF. Looking up the rest from reference TRBV2 and TRBJ1-6 gives the full variable domain: EPEVTQTPSHQVTQMGQEVILRCVPISNHLYFYWYRQILGQKVEFLVSFYNNEISEKSEIFDDQFSVERPDGSNFTLKIRSTKLEDSAMYFCASSASPIRPLHFGNGTRLTVT.

CDR3 region: CASSPPSGRALALDEQFF. As DNA, the CDR3 is TGTGCCAGCTCACCACCTAGCGGGAGGGCCCTCGCTTTGGATGAGCAGTTCTTC. The rearrangement links TRBV18 to TRBJ2-1; 11 nucleotides align to TRBD2. J was trimmed by 8 bases and V by 0 bases; bases with no gene match: 12. CDR1 and CDR2 from the germline V gene are KGHSH and LQKENI. The CDR3 has 18 amino acids.

The rearrangement links TRBV19 to TRBJ2-7; 7 bases are a match to TRBD2. V shed 1 base, J shed 0 bases, and the junction held 6 bases outside the gene matches. The CDR3 loop spans 16 amino acids. CDR1 and CDR2 from the germline V gene are LNHDA and SQIVND (reference sequence). The CDR3 DNA follows: TGTGCCAGTAGTATAGGAGGGAGGGAACTCTCCTACGAGCAGTACTTC. As protein: CASSIGGRELSYEQYF. The complete variable domain, with remaining parts taken from reference TRBV19 and TRBJ2-7, reads DGGITQSPKYLFRKEGQNVTLSCEQNLNHDAMYWYRQDPGQGLRLIYYSQIVNDFQKGDIAEGYSVSREKKESFPLTVTSAQKNPTAFYLCASSIGGRELSYEQYFGPGTRLTVT.

V gene TRBV7-2 combines with J gene TRBJ1-1; 10 bases map to TRBD1. Germline V gene lookup returns CDR1 SGHTA and CDR2 FQGNSA. With 3 bases clipped from V and 10 bases from J, the junction kept 8 bases outside the gene matches. This CDR3 is built from 14 residues. Here the CDR3 reads CASSFVGQGEAAFF. CDR3 DNA: TGTGCCAGCAGCTTCGTAGGACAGGGGGAGGCAGCTTTCTTT.

J is TRBJ2-2 and V is TRBV27; D is possibly TRBD1 (5 bases). Germline V gene data show CDR1 as MNHEY and CDR2 as SMNVEV (reference sequence). The CDR3 is 16 residues long. Trimming stripped 4 bases from V and 6 bases from J, with 18 bases between. In DNA, the CDR3 is TGTGCCAGCAGTTATAACCGGGCCCAGGGCGCCGGGGAGCTGTTTTTT. The encoded protein is CASSYNRAQGAGELFF.

This clone has just one count. V gene TRBV11-3 combines with J gene TRBJ2-7; TRBD2 matches 7 bases. The germline V gene encodes CDR1 SGHNT and CDR2 YENEEA. The CDR3 runs 15 residues. V was pared by 0 bases and J by 0 bases, with 2 bases of the junction left unmatched. The CDR3 coding sequence is TGTGCCAGCAGCTTAGAGAGCGGGGCCTCCTACGAGCAGTACTTC. Protein sequence: CASSLESGASYEQYF. Complete variable domain (other parts from reference TRBV11-3 and TRBJ2-7): EAGVVQSPRYKIIEKKQPVAFWCNPISGHNTLYWYLQNLGQGPELLIRYENEEAVDDSQLPKDRFSAERLKGVDSTLKIQPAELGDSAVYLCASSLESGASYEQYFGPGTRLTVT.

This clone was recorded only once. V gene TRBV29-1 combines with J gene TRBJ2-1; TRBD2 matches at 7 bases. This CDR3 region has 15 residues. CDR1 and CDR2 (germline): SQVTM, ANQGSEA. Losses at the gene ends were 4 bases for V and 6 bases for J; bases not matched to a gene: 12. The CDR3 here is CSVGGRLAAFNEQFF. The DNA for the CDR3 is TGCAGCGTTGGAGGTCGGCTAGCGGCTTTCAATGAGCAGTTCTTC.

This clone was detected a few times. The V gene is TRBV6-1, the J gene TRBJ2-7, with 8 bases aligning to TRBD1. J was trimmed by 10 bases and V by 1 base; bases with no gene match: 12. CDR1 is MNHNS and CDR2 is SASEGT in the germline V gene. The CDR3 has 15 amino acids. The CDR3: CASSEDRISGGLQYF. The CDR3 DNA is TGTGCCAGCAGTGAAGACCGAATTTCAGGGGGCCTCCAGTACTTC.

The chain carries TRBV29-1 and TRBJ2-7, with a possible D match to TRBD2 (7 bases). From germline, CDR1 is SQVTM and CDR2 ANQGSEA. V shed 5 bases and J shed 3 bases, with 14 bases lying between them. The CDR3 sequence is 13 residues long. The DNA of the CDR3 is TGCAGCGTTTTACAAGGGGGGGTCTACGAGCAGTACTTC. Translating gives CSVLQGGVYEQYF.

The CDR3, as DNA: TGCGCCAGCACCACTAGCGGGTACTCCTACGAGCAGTACTTC. Amino acid sequence: CASTTSGYSYEQYF. V is TRBV10-2 and J is TRBJ2-7; 9 positions agree with TRBD2. The germline CDR1 and CDR2 sequences are WSHSY and SAAADI. V was pared by 7 bases and J by 0 bases, with 4 bases of the junction left unmatched. CDR3 length: 14 amino acids.

V usage is TRBV10-3 and J usage is TRBJ2-1; weak D call: TRBD2 (6 bases). The ends were cut back, 11 bases at V and 4 bases at J, with 18 bases in the middle. CDR3 length: 14 residues. Germline lookup yields CDR1 ENHRY and CDR2 SYGVKD. CDR3 loop: CASSRTTHYNEQFF. The CDR3 DNA is TGTGCCTCCTCGAGGACTACCCATTACAATGAGCAGTTCTTC.

This clone was seen a single time. This chain uses TRBV27 with TRBJ2-7, with TRBD1 identical over 7 bases. Germline CDR1 is MNHEY and CDR2 is SMNVEV (reference sequence). Trimming removed 5 bases from V and 6 bases from J; junction bases left unmatched: 7. The length of the CDR3 is 13 residues. This chain's CDR3 is CASSTTGLFEQYF. Here the CDR3 DNA reads TGTGCCAGCAGTACGACAGGGTTGTTCGAGCAGTACTTC.

The V gene is TRBV19, the J gene TRBJ2-2, with D possibly matching TRBD1 (5 bases). This CDR3 spans 14 amino acids. V shed 4 bases and J shed 6 bases, with 12 bases lying between them. CDR1 and CDR2 (germline): LNHDA, SQIVND (reference sequence). CDR3 sequence reads: CASSKTVAPGELFF. The CDR3 DNA reads TGTGCCAGTAGTAAGACAGTAGCCCCCGGGGAGCTGTTTTTT.

The chain recombines TRBV5-1 with TRBJ1-3, with D hard to call. V lost 6 bases and J lost 2, with 9 bases in between. CDR1 and CDR2 from the germline V gene are SGHRS and YFSETQ. The CDR3 extends over 13 amino acids. CDR3 residues: CASTTAPGNTIYF. Here the CDR3 DNA reads TGCGCCAGCACCACAGCTCCTGGAAACACCATATATTTT.

The rearrangement links TRBV5-6 to TRBJ1-2; D not resolved. Germline CDR1 and CDR2: SGHDT and YYEEEE. Deletions cut 0 bases from V and 6 bases from J, with 12 bases between. This CDR3 contains 14 residues. The CDR3 DNA follows: TGTGCCAGCAGCTTGGTGTCCACGAACCATGGCTACACCTTC. Protein product: CASSLVSTNHGYTF.

The chain has TRBV5-4 and TRBJ2-7; 7 bases map to TRBD2. The V gene end was trimmed by 5 bases and the J gene end by 6 bases; junction bases not matched to a gene: 8. The CDR3 sequence is 13 residues long. Germline CDR1 SGHNT, CDR2 YYREEE (reference sequence). The CDR3 loop reads CASRRGFEGEQYF. For the CDR3, the DNA is TGTGCCAGCAGGCGGGGGTTCGAGGGCGAGCAGTACTTC.

This chain uses TRBV5-6 with TRBJ1-3; D unresolved. The CDR3 consists of 14 residues. Trimming cost V 3 bases and J 3 bases, with 10 bases left between them. Germline values: CDR1 SGHDT, CDR2 YYEEEE. The CDR3 here is CASSYMDGGNTIYF. The CDR3 DNA follows: TGTGCCAGCAGCTATATGGACGGTGGAAACACCATATATTTT.

The chain links TRBV19 to TRBJ1-5; TRBD1 matches at 8 bases. J lost 0 bases, V lost 5 bases, and 6 bases had no gene match. CDR1 and CDR2 from the germline V gene are LNHDA and SQIVND (reference sequence). The CDR3 is 16 residues long. CDR3 sequence: CASSVDRGYSNQPQHF. As DNA, the CDR3 is TGTGCCAGTAGTGTCGACAGGGGTTATAGCAATCAGCCCCAGCATTTT.

The chain carries TRBV19 and TRBJ1-6; 8 bases map to TRBD1. Losses at the gene ends were 6 bases for V and 7 bases for J; bases not matched to a gene: 5. The CDR3 has 14 amino acids. The germline V gene encodes CDR1 LNHDA and CDR2 SQIVND (reference sequence). As DNA, the CDR3 is TGTGCCAGTAGCCGGACAGGGTGGAATTCACCCCTCCACTTT. This gives the protein CASSRTGWNSPLHF. The whole variable domain, filled in from reference TRBV19 and TRBJ1-6, reads DGGITQSPKYLFRKEGQNVTLSCEQNLNHDAMYWYRQDPGQGLRLIYYSQIVNDFQKGDIAEGYSVSREKKESFPLTVTSAQKNPTAFYLCASSRTGWNSPLHFGNGTRLTVT.

The sample holds one count of this clone. This chain joins TRBV5-6 and TRBJ1-2; 7 nucleotides line up with TRBD1. V lost 4 bases and J lost 5; bases outside the gene matches: 8. This CDR3 has 14 amino acids. Germline-derived CDR1 and CDR2 are SGHDT and YYEEEE. As DNA, the CDR3 is TGTGCCAGCAGCAAAAGACAGGGTTTTTATGGCTACACCTTC. Its protein product is CASSKRQGFYGYTF.

About this clone: A single base separates this from a much larger clone, so it may be a read error. The rearrangement links TRBV5-1 to TRBJ2-5; 11 bases agree with TRBD2. The trim removed 0 bases at V and 3 bases at J, leaving 1 base unmatched. Germline loops: CDR1 SGHRS, CDR2 YFSETQ. The CDR3 length is 15 residues. The CDR3: CASSLGLAGKETQYF. The CDR3 DNA follows: TGCGCCAGCAGCTTGGGACTAGCGGGAAAAGAGACCCAGTACTTC. Together with reference TRBV5-1 and TRBJ2-5, the CDR3 gives the full variable domain: KAGVTQTPRYLIKTRGQQVTLSCSPISGHRSVSWYQQTPGQGLQFLFEYFSETQRNKGNFPGRFSGRQFSNSRSEMNVSTLELGDSALYLCASSLGLAGKETQYFGPGTRLLVL.

V is TRBV29-1 and J is TRBJ2-7, with 7 bases that match TRBD1. From germline, CDR1 is SQVTM and CDR2 ANQGSEA. The CDR3 contains 12 residues. V shed 5 bases and J 6 bases; nucleotides not matched to a gene: 7. The CDR3 sequence is CSVLQGSREQYF. In DNA form, the CDR3 reads TGCAGCGTTTTACAGGGGTCTCGCGAGCAGTACTTC.

This chain joins TRBV11-2 and TRBJ1-4, with D tentatively TRBD1 (5 bases). Per germline, CDR1 SGHAT and CDR2 FQNNGV. V gave up 4 bases and J gave up 13 bases, with 16 bases separating them. The CDR3 is made up of 13 amino acids. CDR3 residues: CASSSAAGGGLFF. As DNA, the CDR3 is TGTGCCAGCAGCTCCGCCGCGGGGGGGGGACTGTTTTTT.

The chain uses TRBV6-1 and TRBJ2-1; 9 bases fit TRBD2. V lost 4 bases to trimming and J lost 0 bases; unmatched junction nucleotides: 1. The CDR3 has 15 amino acids. Germline V gives CDR1 MNHNS, CDR2 SASEGT. The CDR3 spells CASSGSGSSYNEQFF. The DNA of the CDR3 is TGTGCCAGCAGTGGTAGCGGGAGCTCCTACAATGAGCAGTTCTTC.

The chain recombines TRBV7-9 with TRBJ2-3, with D uncertain. Trimming cost V 10 bases and J 6 bases, with 17 bases left between them. The CDR3 totals 13 residues. CDR1 and CDR2 (germline): SEHNR, FQNEAQ (reference sequence). CDR3 sequence (DNA): TGTGCCACCCAGCTTTTAGGGCCGGATACGCAGTATTTT. It specifies CATQLLGPDTQYF.

This rearrangement joins TRBV19 to TRBJ2-3; 9 bases map to TRBD1. Germline CDR1 LNHDA, CDR2 SQIVND (reference sequence). CDR3 length: 16 amino acids. With V trimmed by 6 bases and J by 10 bases, 17 bases remained unmatched. CDR3 amino acids: CASRPDGTGRFSAQYF. CDR3 DNA: TGTGCCAGTAGACCCGACGGGACAGGGAGGTTTTCGGCGCAGTATTTT. Using reference TRBV19 and TRBJ2-3 for the parts outside the CDR3, the full variable domain is DGGITQSPKYLFRKEGQNVTLSCEQNLNHDAMYWYRQDPGQGLRLIYYSQIVNDFQKGDIAEGYSVSREKKESFPLTVTSAQKNPTAFYLCASRPDGTGRFSAQYFGPGTRLTVL.